Each of the 27 T cell receptor beta chains below was sequenced from the same sample in a study of Tregs in tolerant kidney transplant recipients. Assay used: immunoSEQ multiplex PCR; TCRdb lists only in-frame clones, some missing. Of more than 60,000 clones in the sample, about 89% were seen once. Sequencing used CD4+ T cells from blood, obtained before the transplant. All receptors derive from a human donor who received a combined kidney and bone marrow transplant.

The chain recombines TRBV18 with TRBJ1-2; 11 positions agree with TRBD1. Per germline, CDR1 KGHSH and CDR2 LQKENI. The CDR3 sequence is 15 residues long. The V gene end was trimmed by 3 bases and the J gene end by 7 bases; junction bases not matched to a gene: 7. The DNA of the CDR3 is TGTGCCAGCTCACCCCGGGACAGGGGGATTGGTGGCTACACCTTC. The encoded protein is CASSPRDRGIGGYTF.

The chain carries TRBV7-9 and TRBJ1-3, with no clear D. V gave up 5 bases and J gave up 4 bases, with 15 bases separating them. Germline CDR1 SEHNR, CDR2 FQNEAQ (reference sequence). The CDR3 extends over 15 amino acids. The CDR3 spells CASSLTGSGGNTIYF. In DNA, the CDR3 is TGTGCCAGCAGCCTCACCGGGTCCGGGGGAAACACCATATATTTT.

This chain connects TRBV7-2 to TRBJ2-6; D might be TRBD1 (5 bases). The CDR3 consists of 15 residues. The germline V gene encodes CDR1 SGHTA and CDR2 FQGNSA. Between the trimmed V and J ends, which lost 5 bases and 1 base, there was a span of 9 bases. The CDR3 here is CASSADKSGANVLTF. In DNA form, the CDR3 reads TGTGCCAGCAGCGCGGACAAGTCTGGGGCCAACGTCCTGACTTTC.

The chain carries TRBV2 and TRBJ1-5; D unresolved. CDR3 length equals 15 residues. Trimming took 7 bases from V and 3 from J, leaving 16 bases between them. Germline V gene lookup returns CDR1 SNHLY and CDR2 FYNNEI. CDR3 coding DNA: TGTGCCAGCAACTTAGGACTTCTAAACAATCAGCCCCAGCATTTT. Protein: CASNLGLLNNQPQHF.

The chain recombines TRBV6-1 with TRBJ2-2; D is uncertain. Germline V gene data show CDR1 as MNHNS and CDR2 as SASEGT. The length of the CDR3 is 13 residues. V lost 11 bases and J 1 base, leaving 11 bases between the germline ends. CDR3 residues: CASRQLNTGELFF. DNA of the CDR3: TGTGCCTCCAGGCAACTGAACACCGGGGAGCTGTTTTTT.

The V call is TRBV27, the J call TRBJ2-2; 8 positions agree with TRBD1. V gave up 3 bases and J gave up 1 base; unmatched junction bases: 4. From germline, CDR1 is MNHEY and CDR2 SMNVEV (reference sequence). CDR3 size: 16 residues. The CDR3 loop reads CASSFPGTGNTGELFF. CDR3 coding DNA: TGTGCCAGCAGTTTCCCCGGGACAGGGAACACCGGGGAGCTGTTTTTT.

The chain links TRBV2 to TRBJ2-7, with 8 bases lining up with TRBD2. V shed 2 bases and J 0 bases; nucleotides not matched to a gene: 6. CDR1 SNHLY and CDR2 FYNNEI come from the germline V gene. CDR3 length: 16 amino acids. The CDR3 spells CASSELGLANSYEQYF. The DNA of the CDR3 is TGTGCCAGCAGTGAACTAGGACTAGCCAACTCCTACGAGCAGTACTTC.

The chain recombines TRBV18 with TRBJ2-3; D is perhaps TRBD2 (5 bases). The germline gives CDR1 KGHSH, CDR2 LQKENI. Trimming removed 2 bases at V and 4 bases at J, with 10 bases between. This CDR3 has 14 residues. The CDR3 here is CASSPDGMADTQYF. CDR3 nucleotide sequence: TGTGCCAGCTCACCAGACGGGATGGCAGATACGCAGTATTTT.

The chain carries TRBV19 and TRBJ1-2, with 7 bases aligning to TRBD1. The CDR3 length is 13 residues. V shed 5 bases, J shed 2 bases, and the junction held 2 bases outside the gene matches. Germline V lookup: CDR1 LNHDA, CDR2 SQIVND (reference sequence). In nucleotides, the CDR3 is TGTGCCAGTAGTGCACAGGGGAACTATGGCTACACCTTC. Residues: CASSAQGNYGYTF.

The gene calls are TRBV4-2 and TRBJ2-7, with 8 bases aligning to TRBD1. From germline, CDR1 is LGHNA and CDR2 YNFKEQ. After removal of 0 bases from V and 3 bases from J, the junction contained 7 bases not matched to a gene. The CDR3 runs to 16 residues. CDR3: CASSQDGDRGNYEQYF. In nucleotides, the CDR3 is TGTGCCAGCAGCCAAGATGGTGACAGGGGAAACTACGAGCAGTACTTC.

V is TRBV5-1 and J is TRBJ1-2, with 7 nucleotides matching TRBD1. V lost 3 bases and J lost 5; bases outside the gene matches: 7. This CDR3 region has 14 residues. The germline V gene encodes CDR1 SGHRS and CDR2 YFSETQ. In DNA, the CDR3 is TGCGCCAGCAGCTCATCGGGGACAGCTTATGGCTACACCTTC. It specifies CASSSSGTAYGYTF. Variable domain in full (rest from reference TRBV5-1 and TRBJ1-2): KAGVTQTPRYLIKTRGQQVTLSCSPISGHRSVSWYQQTPGQGLQFLFEYFSETQRNKGNFPGRFSGRQFSNSRSEMNVSTLELGDSALYLCASSSSGTAYGYTFGSGTRLTVV.

The chain employs TRBV28 and TRBJ1-2, with 7 bases fitting TRBD1. The V gene's germline CDR1 is MDHEN and CDR2 SYDVKM. The CDR3 covers 15 residues. V trimming: 2 bases; J trimming: 5 bases; junction bases outside the gene matches: 8. The CDR3 DNA reads TGTGCCAGCAGTTTACCCGACAGGGTCTGGTATGGCTACACCTTC. Translated: CASSLPDRVWYGYTF.

The rearrangement uses TRBV7-2 and TRBJ1-5; D is uncertain. With 3 bases removed from V and 4 bases from J, the gap between germline ends came to 4 bases. The germline CDR1 and CDR2 sequences are SGHTA and FQGNSA. The CDR3 is made up of 12 amino acids. DNA of the CDR3: TGTGCCAGCAGCTTCCCTAATCAGCCCCAGCATTTT. Translated: CASSFPNQPQHF. Complete variable domain (other parts from reference TRBV7-2 and TRBJ1-5): GAGVSQSPSNKVTEKGKDVELRCDPISGHTALYWYRQSLGQGLEFLIYFQGNSAPDKSGLPSDRFSAERTGGSVSTLTIQRTQQEDSAVYLCASSFPNQPQHFGDGTRLSIL.

The V and J genes are TRBV28 and TRBJ1-2; D is unclear. CDR1 is MDHEN and CDR2 is SYDVKM in the germline V gene. The CDR3 has 14 residues. V lost 3 bases and J lost 9, with 17 bases in between. CDR3 DNA: TGTGCCAGCAGTTTGCAGACACCAGGTATGCGCTACACCTTC. Translating gives CASSLQTPGMRYTF.

The rearrangement links TRBV5-1 to TRBJ1-3; tentatively, D is TRBD1 (5 bases). Germline CDR1 reads SGHRS; CDR2 reads YFSETQ. The CDR3 consists of 13 residues. V shed 8 bases and J shed 3 bases, with 12 bases lying between them. Here the CDR3 reads CASKGAGGNTIYF. The CDR3 nucleotides are TGCGCCAGTAAAGGGGCTGGTGGAAACACCATATATTTT.

The rearrangement joins TRBV5-4 to TRBJ1-1; no reliable D call. CDR1 and CDR2 from the germline V gene are SGHNT and YYREEE (reference sequence). V lost 5 bases and J 1 base, leaving 15 bases between the germline ends. The CDR3 has 15 residues. CDR3 loop: CASRNVTRRNTEAFF. CDR3 coding DNA: TGTGCCAGCAGAAACGTCACGCGGCGGAACACTGAAGCTTTCTTT.

The CDR3 reads CASNQEGLNEKLFF. The CDR3 DNA reads as TGTGCCAGCAACCAGGAGGGTCTTAATGAAAAACTGTTTTTT. The chain combines TRBV9 with TRBJ1-4; unclear D gene. Germline lookup yields CDR1 SGDLS and CDR2 YYNGEE. There are 14 residues in the CDR3. V was shortened by 6 bases and J by 4 bases, with 13 bases between the two germline ends.

This rearrangement joins TRBV19 to TRBJ2-1, with TRBD1 identical over 10 bases. Germline V gene data show CDR1 as LNHDA and CDR2 as SQIVND (reference sequence). The V gene end was trimmed by 4 bases and the J gene end by 2 bases; junction bases not matched to a gene: 11. The CDR3 extends over 18 amino acids. CDR3 sequence (DNA): TGTGCCAGTAGTAGAGTTTTTGTGGGGACAGGGGCCTACAATGAGCAGTTCTTC. Protein: CASSRVFVGTGAYNEQFF.

In its sample, this clone was seen once. The chain joins TRBV10-3 to TRBJ2-7; D is perhaps TRBD2 (5 bases). V shed 7 bases and J shed 4 bases, with 11 bases lying between them. The CDR3 totals 12 residues. The germline V gene encodes CDR1 ENHRY and CDR2 SYGVKD. This CDR3 reads CAITSSLYEQYF. The CDR3 DNA follows: TGTGCCATCACTAGCAGCTTATACGAGCAGTACTTC.

The chain recombines TRBV27 with TRBJ2-7; D not resolved. Germline V CDR1 and CDR2: MNHEY, SMNVEV (reference sequence). V gave up 1 base and J gave up 2 bases, with 6 bases separating them. The CDR3 runs 13 residues. CDR3 coding DNA: TGTGCCAGCAGTTTATTCGACACCTACGAGCAGTACTTC. Its protein product is CASSLFDTYEQYF.

This clone appeared a few times. The chain employs TRBV19 and TRBJ2-1; possibly TRBD2 for D (6 bases). Trimming took 5 bases from V and 12 from J, leaving 20 bases between them. CDR1 and CDR2 from the germline V gene are LNHDA and SQIVND (reference sequence). The CDR3 is 14 amino acids. The CDR3 loop is CASSGGLATRSQFF. The CDR3 DNA reads as TGTGCCAGTAGTGGCGGGCTAGCGACACGGTCGCAGTTCTTC.

The chain recombines TRBV5-1 with TRBJ2-7; D gene ambiguous. Trimming took 1 base from V and 0 from J, leaving 8 bases between them. Germline CDR1 is SGHRS and CDR2 is YFSETQ. This CDR3 has 14 amino acids. The DNA of the CDR3 is TGCGCCAGCAGCTTGTCGGTCAACTCCTACGAGCAGTACTTC. Translated: CASSLSVNSYEQYF.

This sequence joins TRBV11-2 and TRBJ2-2, with TRBD1 matching 8 bases. The V and J ends lost 5 bases and 3 bases, in that order; junction bases with no gene match: 17. The CDR3 is 19 amino acids. CDR1 is SGHAT and CDR2 is FQNNGV in the germline V gene. CDR3 in amino acids: CASSARQGRRPSYTGELFF. As DNA, the CDR3 is TGTGCCAGCAGCGCACGACAGGGGCGACGTCCTTCTTACACCGGGGAGCTGTTTTTT.

This rearrangement joins TRBV4-3 to TRBJ2-2; D gene unclear. CDR1 LGHNA and CDR2 YSLEER come from the germline V gene. The CDR3 runs to 15 residues. The germline V and J ends were trimmed by 0 bases and 3 bases, with 8 bases remaining between them. The CDR3 bases are TGCGCCAGCAGCCAAGAATCGAGAGACACCGGGGAGCTGTTTTTT. Amino acid sequence: CASSQESRDTGELFF.

This clone was detected once. The gene calls are TRBV7-2 and TRBJ2-2; D possibly corresponds to TRBD2 (6 bases). V shed 1 base and J shed 7 bases, with 10 bases lying between them. This CDR3 comprises 14 residues. The germline V gene has CDR1 SGHTA and CDR2 FQGNSA. DNA of the CDR3: TGTGCCAGCAGCTTAGGGGGCGGGGTCGGGGAGCTGTTTTTT. The encoded protein is CASSLGGGVGELFF.

The J gene is TRBJ1-1, the V gene TRBV5-1, with a tentative D call TRBD1 (6 bases). Trimming took 7 bases from V and 4 from J, leaving 14 bases between them. CDR3 length: 13 residues. Germline-derived CDR1 and CDR2 are SGHRS and YFSETQ. The CDR3 is CASSGAPSTEAFF. The CDR3 DNA sequence: TGCGCCAGCTCAGGGGCCCCGAGCACTGAAGCTTTCTTT.

The gene calls are TRBV11-3 and TRBJ2-3; a possible D gene is TRBD1 (5 bases). CDR3 length equals 17 residues. Trimming took off 1 base at V and 2 bases at J, with 16 bases between the two ends. Germline CDR1 is SGHNT and CDR2 is YENEEA. This CDR3 reads CASSLGLPWGDTDTQYF. The CDR3 DNA reads as TGTGCCAGCAGCTTAGGTCTGCCCTGGGGCGACACAGATACGCAGTATTTT.